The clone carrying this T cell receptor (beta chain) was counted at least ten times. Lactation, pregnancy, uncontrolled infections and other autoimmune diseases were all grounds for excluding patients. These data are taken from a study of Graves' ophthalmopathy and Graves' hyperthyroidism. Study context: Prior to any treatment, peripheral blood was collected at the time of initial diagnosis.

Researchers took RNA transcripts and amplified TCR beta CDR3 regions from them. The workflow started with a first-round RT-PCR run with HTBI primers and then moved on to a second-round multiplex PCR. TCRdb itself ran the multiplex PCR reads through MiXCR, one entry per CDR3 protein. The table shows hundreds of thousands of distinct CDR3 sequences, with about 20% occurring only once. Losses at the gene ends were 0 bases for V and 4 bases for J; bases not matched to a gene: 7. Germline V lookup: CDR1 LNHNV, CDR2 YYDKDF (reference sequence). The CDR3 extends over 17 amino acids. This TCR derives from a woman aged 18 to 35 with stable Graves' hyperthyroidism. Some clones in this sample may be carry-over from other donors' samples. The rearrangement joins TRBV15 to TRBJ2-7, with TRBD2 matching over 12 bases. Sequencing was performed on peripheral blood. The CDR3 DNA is TGTGCCACCAGCAGAGAAAGGGAGACTAGCGGGAGATACGAGCAGTACTTC. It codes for CATSRERETSGRYEQYF.